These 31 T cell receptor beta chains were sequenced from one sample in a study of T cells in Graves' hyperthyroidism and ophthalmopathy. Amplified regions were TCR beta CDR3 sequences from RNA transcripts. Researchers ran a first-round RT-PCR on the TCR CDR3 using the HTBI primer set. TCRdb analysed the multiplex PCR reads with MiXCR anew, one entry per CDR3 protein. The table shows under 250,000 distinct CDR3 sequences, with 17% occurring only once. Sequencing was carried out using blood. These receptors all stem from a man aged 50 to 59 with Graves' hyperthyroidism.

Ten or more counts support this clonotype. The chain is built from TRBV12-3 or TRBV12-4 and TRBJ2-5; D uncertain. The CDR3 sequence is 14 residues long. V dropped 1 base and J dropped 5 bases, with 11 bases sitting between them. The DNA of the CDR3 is TGTGCCAGCAGTTTAGGGGCCTTCGGGGAGACCCAGTACTTC. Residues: CASSLGAFGETQYF.

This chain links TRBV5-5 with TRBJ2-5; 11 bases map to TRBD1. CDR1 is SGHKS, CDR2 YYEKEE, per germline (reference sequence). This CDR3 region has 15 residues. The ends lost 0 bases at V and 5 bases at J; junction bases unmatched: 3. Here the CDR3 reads CASSLEGQGVETQYF. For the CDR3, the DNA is TGTGCCAGCAGCTTGGAGGGACAGGGGGTGGAGACCCAGTACTTC. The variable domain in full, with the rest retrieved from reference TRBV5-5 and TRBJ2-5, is DAGVTQSPTHLIKTRGQQVTLRCSPISGHKSVSWYQQVLGQGPQFIFQYYEKEERGRGNFPDRFSARQFPNYSSELNVNALLLGDSALYLCASSLEGQGVETQYFGPGTRLLVL.

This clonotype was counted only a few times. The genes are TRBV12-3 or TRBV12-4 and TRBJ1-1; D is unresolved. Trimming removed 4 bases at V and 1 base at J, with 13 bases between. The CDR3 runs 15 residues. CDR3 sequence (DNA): TGTGCCAGCAGTTCATCGGACGGACCGAACACTGAAGCTTTCTTT. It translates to CASSSSDGPNTEAFF.

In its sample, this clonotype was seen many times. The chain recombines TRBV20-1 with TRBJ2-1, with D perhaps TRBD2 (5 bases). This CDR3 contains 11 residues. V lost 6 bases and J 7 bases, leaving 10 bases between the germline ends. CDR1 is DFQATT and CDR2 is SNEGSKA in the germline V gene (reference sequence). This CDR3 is CSAPLVNEQFF. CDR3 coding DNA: TGCAGTGCGCCACTAGTAAATGAGCAGTTCTTC.

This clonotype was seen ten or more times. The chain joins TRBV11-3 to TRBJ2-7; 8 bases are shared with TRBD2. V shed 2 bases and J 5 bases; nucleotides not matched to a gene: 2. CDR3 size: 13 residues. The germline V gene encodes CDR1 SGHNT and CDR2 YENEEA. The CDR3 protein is CASSLRREDEQYF. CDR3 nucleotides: TGTGCCAGCAGCTTACGGCGGGAGGACGAGCAGTACTTC.

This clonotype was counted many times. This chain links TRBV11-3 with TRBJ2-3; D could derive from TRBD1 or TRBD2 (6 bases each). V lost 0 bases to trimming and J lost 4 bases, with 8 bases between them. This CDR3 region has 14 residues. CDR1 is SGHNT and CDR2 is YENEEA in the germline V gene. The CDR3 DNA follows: TGTGCCAGCAGCTTAGAGGGGGGCGCAGATACGCAGTATTTT. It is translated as CASSLEGGADTQYF.

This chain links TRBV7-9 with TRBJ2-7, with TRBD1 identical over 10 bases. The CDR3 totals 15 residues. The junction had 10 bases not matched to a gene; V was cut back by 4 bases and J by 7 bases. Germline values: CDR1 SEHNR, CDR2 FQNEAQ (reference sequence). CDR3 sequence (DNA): TGTGCCAGCAGCTATCGTTGGGGGACAGGGGTTGAGCAGTACTTC. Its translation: CASSYRWGTGVEQYF. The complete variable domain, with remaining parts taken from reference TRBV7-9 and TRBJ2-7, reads DTGVSQNPRHKITKRGQNVTFRCDPISEHNRLYWYRQTLGQGPEFLTYFQNEAQLEKSRLLSDRFSAERPKGSFSTLEIQRTEQGDSAMYLCASSYRWGTGVEQYFGPGTRLTVT.

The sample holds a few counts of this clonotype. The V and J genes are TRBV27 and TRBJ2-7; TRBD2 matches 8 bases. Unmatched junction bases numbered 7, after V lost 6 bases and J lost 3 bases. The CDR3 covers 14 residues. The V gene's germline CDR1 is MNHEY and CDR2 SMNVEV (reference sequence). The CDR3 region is CASSALAGGYEQYF. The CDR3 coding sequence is TGTGCCAGCAGCGCCTTGGCGGGAGGCTACGAGCAGTACTTC.

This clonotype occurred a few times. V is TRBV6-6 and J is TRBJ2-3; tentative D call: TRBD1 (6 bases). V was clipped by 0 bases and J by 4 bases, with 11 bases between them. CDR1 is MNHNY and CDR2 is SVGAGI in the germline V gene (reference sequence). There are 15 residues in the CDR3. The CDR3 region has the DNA TGTGCCAGCAGTTACTCCTTACAGGGAGCAGATACGCAGTATTTT. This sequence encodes CASSYSLQGADTQYF.

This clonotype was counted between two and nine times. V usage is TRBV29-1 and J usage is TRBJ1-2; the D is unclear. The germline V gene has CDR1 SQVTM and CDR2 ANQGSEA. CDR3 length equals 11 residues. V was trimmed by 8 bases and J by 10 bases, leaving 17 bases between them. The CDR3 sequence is CSSLTSGDYTF. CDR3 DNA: TGCAGCTCTCTCACCAGTGGCGACTACACCTTC.

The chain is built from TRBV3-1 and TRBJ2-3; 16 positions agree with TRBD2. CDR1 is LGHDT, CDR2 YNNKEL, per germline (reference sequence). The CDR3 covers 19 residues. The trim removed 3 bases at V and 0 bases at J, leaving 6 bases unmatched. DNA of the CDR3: TGTGCCAGCAGCCAGGGACTAGCGGGAGGGCCTGTAAGCACAGATACGCAGTATTTT. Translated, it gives CASSQGLAGGPVSTDTQYF.

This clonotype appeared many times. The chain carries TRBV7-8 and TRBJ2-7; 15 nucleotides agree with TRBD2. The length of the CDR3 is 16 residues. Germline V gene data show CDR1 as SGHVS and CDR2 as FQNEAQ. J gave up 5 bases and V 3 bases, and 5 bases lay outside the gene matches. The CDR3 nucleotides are TGTGCCAGCAGCTTCCGGACTAGCGGGAGGGCTGACGAGCAGTACTTC. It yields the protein CASSFRTSGRADEQYF.

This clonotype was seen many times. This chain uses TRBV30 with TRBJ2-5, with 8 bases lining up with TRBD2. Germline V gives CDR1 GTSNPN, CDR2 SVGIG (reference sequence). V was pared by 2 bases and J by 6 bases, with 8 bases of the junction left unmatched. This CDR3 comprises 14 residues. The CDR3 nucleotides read TGTGCCTGGAGTTTGGTAGCGGGATTTAAGACCCAGTACTTC. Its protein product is CAWSLVAGFKTQYF.

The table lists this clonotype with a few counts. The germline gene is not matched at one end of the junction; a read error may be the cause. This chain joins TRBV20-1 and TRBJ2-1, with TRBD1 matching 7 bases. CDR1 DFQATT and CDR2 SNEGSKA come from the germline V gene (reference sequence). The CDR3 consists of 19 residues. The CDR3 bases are TGCAGTGCTAGCGAGTTAGAACAGGGGTCTAGGGGCCCCTACAATGAGCAGTCCTTC. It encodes CSASELEQGSRGPYNEQSF.

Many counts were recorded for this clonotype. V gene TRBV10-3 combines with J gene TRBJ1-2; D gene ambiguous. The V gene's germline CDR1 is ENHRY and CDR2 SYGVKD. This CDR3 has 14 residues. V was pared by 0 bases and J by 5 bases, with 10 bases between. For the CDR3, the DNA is TGTGCCATCAGTGAGTCGGCGGCAGCGTATGGCTACACCTTC. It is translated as CAISESAAAYGYTF.

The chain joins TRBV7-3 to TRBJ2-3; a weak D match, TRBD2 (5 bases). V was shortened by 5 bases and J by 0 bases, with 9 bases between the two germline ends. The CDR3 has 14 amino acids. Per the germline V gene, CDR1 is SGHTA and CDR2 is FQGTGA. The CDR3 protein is CASSNGGSTDTQYF. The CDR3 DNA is TGTGCCAGCAGCAACGGCGGGAGCACAGATACGCAGTATTTT. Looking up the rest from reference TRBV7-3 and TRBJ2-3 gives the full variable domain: GAGVSQTPSNKVTEKGKYVELRCDPISGHTALYWYRQSLGQGPEFLIYFQGTGAADDSGLPNDRFFAVRPEGSVSTLKIQRTERGDSAVYLCASSNGGSTDTQYFGPGTRLTVL.

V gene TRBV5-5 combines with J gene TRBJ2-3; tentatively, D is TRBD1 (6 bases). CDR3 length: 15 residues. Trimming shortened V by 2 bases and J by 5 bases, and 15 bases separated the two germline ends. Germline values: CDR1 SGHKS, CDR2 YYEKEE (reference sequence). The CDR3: CASSFAGVGVDTQYF. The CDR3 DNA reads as TGTGCCAGCAGCTTTGCAGGGGTAGGGGTAGATACGCAGTATTTT.

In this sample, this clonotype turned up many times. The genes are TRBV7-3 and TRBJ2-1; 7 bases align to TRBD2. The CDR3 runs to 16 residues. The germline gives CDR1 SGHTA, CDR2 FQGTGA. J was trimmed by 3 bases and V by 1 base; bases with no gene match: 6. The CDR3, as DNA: TGTGCCAGCAGCTTAAGCGGGACTACGAACTACAATGAGCAGTTCTTC. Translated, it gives CASSLSGTTNYNEQFF.

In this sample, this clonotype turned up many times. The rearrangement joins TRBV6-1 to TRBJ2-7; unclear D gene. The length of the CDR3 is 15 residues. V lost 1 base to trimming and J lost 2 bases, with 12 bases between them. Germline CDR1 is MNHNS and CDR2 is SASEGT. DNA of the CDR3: TGTGCCAGCAGTGAAGTTGGCGGCTCCCCCTACGAGCAGTACTTC. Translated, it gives CASSEVGGSPYEQYF.

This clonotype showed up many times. The CDR3 region is CASSFRGTEAFF. The CDR3 DNA reads TGCGCCAGCAGCTTTCGGGGAACTGAAGCTTTCTTT. The gene calls are TRBV5-1 and TRBJ1-1; the D is unclear. Germline CDR1 reads SGHRS; CDR2 reads YFSETQ. V dropped 2 bases and J dropped 5 bases, with 7 bases sitting between them. The CDR3 totals 12 residues.

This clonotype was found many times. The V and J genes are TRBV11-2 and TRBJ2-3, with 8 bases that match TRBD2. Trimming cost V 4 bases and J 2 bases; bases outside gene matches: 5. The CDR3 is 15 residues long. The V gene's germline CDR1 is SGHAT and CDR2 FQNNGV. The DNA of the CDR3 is TGTGCCAGCAGCTCCCGAGCGGGGGTCACAGATACGCAGTATTTT. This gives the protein CASSSRAGVTDTQYF.

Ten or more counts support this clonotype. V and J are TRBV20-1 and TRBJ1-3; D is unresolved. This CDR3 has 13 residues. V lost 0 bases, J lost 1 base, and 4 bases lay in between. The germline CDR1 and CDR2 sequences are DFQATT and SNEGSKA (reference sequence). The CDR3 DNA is TGCAGTGCTAGAGAGGGGTCTGGAAACACCATATATTTT. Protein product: CSAREGSGNTIYF.

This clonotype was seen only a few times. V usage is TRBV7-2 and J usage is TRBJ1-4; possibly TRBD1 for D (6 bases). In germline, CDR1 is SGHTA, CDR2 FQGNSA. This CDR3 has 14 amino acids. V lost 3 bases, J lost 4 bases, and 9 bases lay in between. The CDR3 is CASSLRGNNEKLFF. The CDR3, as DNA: TGTGCCAGCAGCTTGAGGGGGAATAATGAAAAACTGTTTTTT.

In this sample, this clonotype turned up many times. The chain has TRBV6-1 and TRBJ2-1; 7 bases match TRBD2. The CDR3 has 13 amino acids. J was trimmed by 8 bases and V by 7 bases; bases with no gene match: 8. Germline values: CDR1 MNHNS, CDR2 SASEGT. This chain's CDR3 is CASTGGRGDEQFF. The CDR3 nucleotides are TGTGCCAGCACGGGAGGCCGGGGGGATGAGCAGTTCTTC.

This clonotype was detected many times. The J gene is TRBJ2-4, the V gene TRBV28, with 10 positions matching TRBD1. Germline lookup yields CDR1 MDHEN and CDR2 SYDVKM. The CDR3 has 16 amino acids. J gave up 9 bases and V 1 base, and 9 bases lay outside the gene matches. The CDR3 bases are TGTGCCAGCAGTTTATTCCTGGGACAGGGGTTGGGCATTCAGTACTTC. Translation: CASSLFLGQGLGIQYF.

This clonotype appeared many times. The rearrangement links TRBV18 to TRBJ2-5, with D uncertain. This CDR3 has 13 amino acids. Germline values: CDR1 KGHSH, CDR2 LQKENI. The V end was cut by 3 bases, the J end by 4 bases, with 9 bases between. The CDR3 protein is CASSPGVGETQYF. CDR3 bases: TGTGCCAGCTCACCCGGTGTGGGAGAGACCCAGTACTTC.

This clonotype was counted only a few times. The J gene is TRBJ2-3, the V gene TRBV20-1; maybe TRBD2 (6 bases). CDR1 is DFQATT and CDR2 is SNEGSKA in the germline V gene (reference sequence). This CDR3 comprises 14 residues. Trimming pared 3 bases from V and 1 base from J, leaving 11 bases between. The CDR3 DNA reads TGCAGTGCTAGTACGGGAGACGGCACAGATACGCAGTATTTT. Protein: CSASTGDGTDTQYF.

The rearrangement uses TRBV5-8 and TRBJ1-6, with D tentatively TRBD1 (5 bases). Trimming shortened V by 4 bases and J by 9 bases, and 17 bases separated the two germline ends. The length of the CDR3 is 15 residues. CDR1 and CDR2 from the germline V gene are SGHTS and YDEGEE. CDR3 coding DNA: TGTGCCAGCAGCAGACCGGGACCGGTTCCTTCACCCCTCCACTTT. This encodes CASSRPGPVPSPLHF.

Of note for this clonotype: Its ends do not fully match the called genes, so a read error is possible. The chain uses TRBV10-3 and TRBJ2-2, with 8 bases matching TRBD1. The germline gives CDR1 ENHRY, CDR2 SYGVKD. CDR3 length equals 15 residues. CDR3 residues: CATSEAGTGPGELFF. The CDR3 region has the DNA TGTGCCACCAGTGAGGCCGGGACAGGACCCGGGGAGCTGTTTTTT.

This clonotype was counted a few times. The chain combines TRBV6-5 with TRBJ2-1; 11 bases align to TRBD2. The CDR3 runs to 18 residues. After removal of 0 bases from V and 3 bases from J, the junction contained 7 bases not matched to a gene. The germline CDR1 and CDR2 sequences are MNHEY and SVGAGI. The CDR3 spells CASSYSFSLAGDYNEQFF. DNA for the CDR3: TGTGCCAGCAGTTACTCATTTTCACTAGCGGGGGACTACAATGAGCAGTTCTTC.

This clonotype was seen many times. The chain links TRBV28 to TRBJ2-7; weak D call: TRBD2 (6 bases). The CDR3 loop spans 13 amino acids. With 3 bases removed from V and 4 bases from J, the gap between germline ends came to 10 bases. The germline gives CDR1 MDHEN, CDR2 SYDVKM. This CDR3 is CASSFSTRYEQYF. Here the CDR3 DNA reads TGTGCCAGCAGTTTCTCGACTAGGTACGAGCAGTACTTC.